These 13 T cell receptor beta chains came from one sample sequenced in a study of T cell responses to AZD1222 COVID-19 vaccine. This table comes from immunoSEQ multiplex PCR, and its TCRdb copy is limited to in-frame clones, with some not included. The data hold about 64,000 clones, with around nine tenths observed a single time. Here the sequenced sample was peripheral blood, taken 28 days after the second dose of the MenACWY control vaccine. The receptors shown here come from an adult who received the MenACWY meningococcal vaccine as a control.

Only one count was recorded for this clone. The chain couples TRBV28 to TRBJ2-1; TRBD1 aligns across 9 bases. Trimming at V came to 6 bases and at J to 8 bases, leaving 11 bases not matched to a gene. The length of the CDR3 is 15 residues. Germline lookup yields CDR1 MDHEN and CDR2 SYDVKM. The CDR3: CASRTPGQGIYEQFF. For the CDR3, the DNA is TGTGCCAGCAGGACCCCGGGACAGGGAATTTATGAGCAGTTCTTC.

The V and J genes are TRBV11-3 and TRBJ2-3; TRBD2 might be the D (6 bases). This CDR3 contains 13 residues. V lost 4 bases and J lost 6, with 11 bases in between. The germline V gene has CDR1 SGHNT and CDR2 YENEEA. This CDR3 reads CASSSGGSDTQYF. The CDR3 nucleotides are TGTGCCAGCAGCTCCGGGGGTTCGGATACGCAGTATTTT. Combining the CDR3 with reference TRBV11-3 and TRBJ2-3 gives the whole variable domain EAGVVQSPRYKIIEKKQPVAFWCNPISGHNTLYWYLQNLGQGPELLIRYENEEAVDDSQLPKDRFSAERLKGVDSTLKIQPAELGDSAVYLCASSSGGSDTQYFGPGTRLTVL.

This sequence joins TRBV24-1 and TRBJ2-3; possible D gene TRBD2, 6 bases. Trimming took 3 bases from V and 4 from J, leaving 13 bases between them. The CDR3 is made up of 15 amino acids. Germline lookup yields CDR1 KGHDR and CDR2 SFDVKD. CDR3 in amino acids: CATSDVRGGADTQYF. Written as DNA, the CDR3 is TGTGCCACCAGTGATGTCCGGGGAGGCGCAGATACGCAGTATTTT.

This clone was observed once. The rearrangement links TRBV28 to TRBJ2-5; D uncertain. There are 11 residues in the CDR3. Germline lookup yields CDR1 MDHEN and CDR2 SYDVKM. The germline V and J ends were trimmed by 7 bases and 5 bases, with 8 bases remaining between them. CDR3 nucleotides: TGTGCCAGCACTAATTTGGAGACCCAGTACTTC. This sequence encodes CASTNLETQYF.

The chain combines TRBV5-4 with TRBJ2-5, with TRBD2 matching 7 bases. V gave up 4 bases and J gave up 4 bases; unmatched junction bases: 10. In germline, CDR1 is SGHNT, CDR2 YYREEE (reference sequence). There are 15 residues in the CDR3. DNA of the CDR3: TGTGCCAGCAGCCCGGGGCGGGAGAGGGGAGAGACCCAGTACTTC. This translates into CASSPGRERGETQYF.

The chain couples TRBV19 to TRBJ1-2; D is unclear. Germline loops: CDR1 LNHDA, CDR2 SQIVND (reference sequence). This CDR3 is 16 amino acids long. V was shortened by 1 base and J by 4 bases, with 16 bases between the two germline ends. CDR3: CASSIAPPNPGYGYTF. In DNA, the CDR3 is TGTGCCAGTAGTATAGCCCCTCCGAATCCGGGCTATGGCTACACCTTC.

The chain joins TRBV7-9 to TRBJ1-4; 7 nucleotides align to TRBD1. CDR3 length equals 13 residues. Germline CDR1 and CDR2: SEHNR and FQNEAQ (reference sequence). With 4 bases clipped from V and 7 bases from J, the junction kept 3 bases outside the gene matches. CDR3 loop: CASSWDSGEKLFF. In nucleotides, the CDR3 is TGTGCCAGCAGCTGGGACAGCGGTGAAAAACTGTTTTTT.

The rearrangement links TRBV9 to TRBJ2-1; D is perhaps TRBD2 (6 bases). Germline V CDR1 and CDR2: SGDLS, YYNGEE. This CDR3 contains 18 residues. Between the trimmed V and J ends, which lost 3 bases and 0 bases, there was a span of 19 bases. The CDR3 is CASSAKVQAGNSYNEQFF. The CDR3 DNA sequence: TGTGCCAGCAGCGCCAAGGTTCAGGCGGGGAACTCCTACAATGAGCAGTTCTTC.

This clone was detected once. CDR3 loop: CASSAGTSVFYEQYF. As DNA, the CDR3 is TGTGCCAGTAGCGCGGGGACTAGCGTATTCTACGAGCAGTACTTC. The gene calls are TRBV19 and TRBJ2-7; 10 nucleotides align to TRBD2. This CDR3 region has 15 residues. J gave up 3 bases and V 6 bases, and 8 bases lay outside the gene matches. CDR1 and CDR2 (germline): LNHDA, SQIVND (reference sequence).

The rearrangement joins TRBV12-5 to TRBJ2-2; perhaps D is TRBD1 or TRBD2 (5 bases each). This CDR3 comprises 13 residues. Germline values: CDR1 LGHNT, CDR2 FRNRAP. The V and J ends lost 5 bases and 6 bases respectively, with 10 bases between them. CDR3 sequence: CASGPGSSGELFF. Here the CDR3 DNA reads TGTGCTAGTGGTCCAGGGAGTTCCGGGGAGCTGTTTTTT.

The chain carries TRBV6-1 and TRBJ1-6, with TRBD1 matching over 7 bases. The CDR3 sequence is 15 residues long. From germline, CDR1 is MNHNS and CDR2 SASEGT. With V trimmed by 2 bases and J by 9 bases, 7 bases remained unmatched. This CDR3 reads CASSERDRTFSPLHF. CDR3 nucleotides: TGTGCCAGCAGTGAAAGGGACAGAACGTTTTCACCCCTCCACTTT.

The chain couples TRBV27 to TRBJ1-5, with D maybe TRBD1 (5 bases). This CDR3 is 15 amino acids long. V gave up 5 bases and J gave up 6 bases, with 17 bases separating them. CDR1 and CDR2 from the germline V gene are MNHEY and SMNVEV (reference sequence). As DNA, the CDR3 is TGTGCCAGCAGTCCGATAACAGGAATTTCTCAGCCCCAGCATTTT. Encoded protein: CASSPITGISQPQHF.

V gene TRBV15 combines with J gene TRBJ2-5, with 7 bases matching TRBD1. Germline V lookup: CDR1 LNHNV, CDR2 YYDKDF (reference sequence). V dropped 4 bases and J dropped 7; count of bases not matched to a gene: 9. This CDR3 region has 14 residues. CDR3 residues: CATSTTGERLTQYF. Written as DNA, the CDR3 is TGTGCCACCAGCACCACAGGGGAAAGGTTGACCCAGTACTTC. The entire variable domain, with the rest obtained from reference TRBV15 and TRBJ2-5, is as follows: DAMVIQNPRYQVTQFGKPVTLSCSQTLNHNVMYWYQQKSSQAPKLLFHYYDKDFNNEADTPDNFQSRRPNTSFCFLDIRSPGLGDTAMYLCATSTTGERLTQYFGPGTRLLVL.